One sample yielded the 17 T cell receptor beta chains listed below, sequenced in a study of blood T cell repertoires in COVID-19. Some clones are missing from TCRdb's copy, which holds only in-frame ones; the method was immunoSEQ multiplex PCR. The sample includes 200,000 to 300,000 clones, approximately 88% of them seen just once. The specimen sequenced was peripheral blood. The receptors here all came from a human donor in a cohort sampled during active COVID-19.

This rearrangement joins TRBV18 to TRBJ2-7; 11 bases are a match to TRBD2. Germline V lookup: CDR1 KGHSH, CDR2 LQKENI. After removal of 2 bases from V and 5 bases from J, the junction contained 14 bases not matched to a gene. The CDR3 sequence is 18 residues long. CDR3 amino acids: CASSPSASGGTISDEQYF. The CDR3 region has the DNA TGTGCCAGCTCACCATCAGCTAGCGGGGGGACAATTTCTGACGAGCAGTACTTC.

Only one count was recorded for this clone. This rearrangement joins TRBV28 to TRBJ2-3; possible D gene TRBD2, 5 bases. Per germline, CDR1 MDHEN and CDR2 SYDVKM. The CDR3 runs 16 residues. V lost 4 bases, J lost 2 bases, and 16 bases lay in between. CDR3 amino acids: CASSSPREESTDTQYF. CDR3 sequence (DNA): TGTGCCAGCAGTTCCCCTCGGGAAGAATCCACAGATACGCAGTATTTT.

This clone came up once. V gene TRBV4-1 combines with J gene TRBJ2-7, with 7 bases that match TRBD1. CDR1 is MGHRA and CDR2 is YSYEKL in the germline V gene. The CDR3 extends over 16 amino acids. The ends lost 1 base at V and 0 bases at J; junction bases unmatched: 6. The CDR3 loop is CASSQATGVLSYEQYF. The CDR3, as DNA: TGCGCCAGCAGCCAAGCAACAGGGGTCCTCTCCTACGAGCAGTACTTC.

The rearrangement links TRBV19 to TRBJ2-2; 8 bases map to TRBD1. The CDR3 has 15 residues. V was pared by 0 bases and J by 5 bases, with 2 bases of the junction left unmatched. The germline V gene encodes CDR1 LNHDA and CDR2 SQIVND (reference sequence). The CDR3 DNA is TGTGCCAGTAGTATAGATCGACAGGGGACCGGGGAGCTGTTTTTT. This gives the protein CASSIDRQGTGELFF.

This clone showed up just a few times. This CDR3 reads CASSPRGGETEAFF. The CDR3 nucleotides read TGTGCCAGCAGTCCCCGTGGAGGGGAGACTGAAGCTTTCTTT. V is TRBV27 and J is TRBJ1-1; D is perhaps TRBD1 (5 bases). CDR1 MNHEY and CDR2 SMNVEV come from the germline V gene (reference sequence). The CDR3 has 14 residues. V was clipped by 5 bases and J by 5 bases, with 15 bases between them.

V usage is TRBV9 and J usage is TRBJ2-2; 16 nucleotides match TRBD2. The germline V gene has CDR1 SGDLS and CDR2 YYNGEE. The CDR3 sequence is 16 residues long. The junction had 2 bases not matched to a gene; V was cut back by 6 bases and J by 3 bases. This CDR3 reads CASKGLAGGDTGELFF. DNA of the CDR3: TGTGCCAGCAAGGGACTAGCGGGAGGGGACACCGGGGAGCTGTTTTTT.

The rearrangement uses TRBV5-1 and TRBJ1-5, with 7 bases matching TRBD1. Germline assignment: CDR1 SGHRS and CDR2 YFSETQ. This CDR3 is 14 amino acids long. V was clipped by 2 bases and J by 2 bases; unmatched bases: 1. CDR3 in DNA: TGCGCCAGCAGCTTAACAGGGGGCAATCAGCCCCAGCATTTT. Translated, it gives CASSLTGGNQPQHF. Full variable domain (remainder filled in from reference TRBV5-1 and TRBJ1-5): KAGVTQTPRYLIKTRGQQVTLSCSPISGHRSVSWYQQTPGQGLQFLFEYFSETQRNKGNFPGRFSGRQFSNSRSEMNVSTLELGDSALYLCASSLTGGNQPQHFGDGTRLSIL.

The rearrangement links TRBV7-8 to TRBJ2-7; maybe TRBD1 (6 bases). V lost 4 bases and J lost 1, with 8 bases in between. Germline V lookup: CDR1 SGHVS, CDR2 FQNEAQ. This CDR3 is built from 13 residues. CDR3 amino acids: CASSSRGSYEQYF. CDR3 nucleotide sequence: TGTGCCAGCAGCTCGAGGGGGTCCTACGAGCAGTACTTC.

For the CDR3, the DNA is TGTGCCAGCAGCTTCAAAGCGTACAATGAGCAGTTCTTC. Amino acids: CASSFKAYNEQFF. The chain joins TRBV5-4 to TRBJ2-1; D unclear. The CDR3 consists of 13 residues. Germline lookup yields CDR1 SGHNT and CDR2 YYREEE (reference sequence). V lost 2 bases and J lost 4, with 7 bases in between.

CDR3 region: CASSTWTGRETQYF. The CDR3 DNA is TGTGCCAGTAGTACTTGGACAGGTAGAGAGACCCAGTACTTC. The chain carries TRBV19 and TRBJ2-5; the match to TRBD1 covers 7 bases. Germline values: CDR1 LNHDA, CDR2 SQIVND (reference sequence). With V trimmed by 4 bases and J by 4 bases, 6 bases remained unmatched. The CDR3 runs to 14 residues.

V and J are TRBV7-8 and TRBJ2-2; perhaps TRBD1 as D (5 bases). The CDR3 covers 15 residues. From germline, CDR1 is SGHVS and CDR2 FQNEAQ. V was shortened by 5 bases and J by 4 bases, with 14 bases between the two germline ends. The chain's CDR3 is CASSPERTRTGELFF. The CDR3 region has the DNA TGTGCCAGCAGCCCCGAGAGGACACGCACCGGGGAGCTGTTTTTT.

This clone appeared a few times. The J gene is TRBJ1-1, the V gene TRBV12-3 or TRBV12-4; weak D call: TRBD1 (5 bases). V was trimmed by 6 bases and J by 0 bases, leaving 8 bases between them. The CDR3 contains 13 residues. CDR3 region: CASRMTVNTEAFF. As DNA, the CDR3 is TGTGCCAGCAGGATGACAGTGAACACTGAAGCTTTCTTT.

This clone has only a few counts. The rearrangement uses TRBV3-1 (or the pseudogene TRBV3-2) and TRBJ1-6; D uncertain. Germline V gene data show CDR1 as LGHDT and CDR2 as YNNKEL (reference sequence). The CDR3 totals 15 residues. V was trimmed by 1 base and J by 10 bases, leaving 14 bases between them. This CDR3 is CASSQAGIAGSPLHF. As DNA, the CDR3 is TGTGCCAGCAGCCAAGCAGGCATCGCAGGCTCACCCCTCCACTTT.

The rearrangement joins TRBV9 to TRBJ2-5; D not certain. The CDR3 has 13 amino acids. V lost 7 bases and J lost 2, with 12 bases in between. In germline, CDR1 is SGDLS, CDR2 YYNGEE. The CDR3 DNA sequence: TGTGCCAGCGCAAGGAGTGGGCAAGAGACCCAGTACTTC. It is translated as CASARSGQETQYF.

The rearrangement uses TRBV4-1 and TRBJ1-1; D not resolved. The CDR3 length is 15 residues. Trimming left V 2 bases short and J 2 bases short, with 12 bases between. The germline V gene has CDR1 MGHRA and CDR2 YSYEKL. CDR3 coding DNA: TGCGCCAGCAGCCAACTCCAAGCGGTTAACACTGAAGCTTTCTTT. Translated, it gives CASSQLQAVNTEAFF.

This chain uses TRBV4-2 with TRBJ2-1; TRBD2 is a possible D gene (5 bases). Trimming shortened V by 3 bases and J by 7 bases, and 13 bases separated the two germline ends. The length of the CDR3 is 14 residues. Germline V lookup: CDR1 LGHNA, CDR2 YNFKEQ. CDR3: CASSQRDQVNEQFF. The DNA for the CDR3 is TGTGCCAGCAGCCAGAGGGATCAGGTAAATGAGCAGTTCTTC.

This chain connects TRBV11-2 to TRBJ2-4, with a weak D call TRBD2 (7 bases). The CDR3 contains 14 residues. Germline CDR1 SGHAT, CDR2 FQNNGV. V was cut by 10 bases and J by 6 bases, with 19 bases left in between. The CDR3 protein is CATDSVRGPNIQYF. The CDR3 nucleotides are TGTGCCACCGACTCAGTGCGGGGGCCAAACATTCAGTACTTC.